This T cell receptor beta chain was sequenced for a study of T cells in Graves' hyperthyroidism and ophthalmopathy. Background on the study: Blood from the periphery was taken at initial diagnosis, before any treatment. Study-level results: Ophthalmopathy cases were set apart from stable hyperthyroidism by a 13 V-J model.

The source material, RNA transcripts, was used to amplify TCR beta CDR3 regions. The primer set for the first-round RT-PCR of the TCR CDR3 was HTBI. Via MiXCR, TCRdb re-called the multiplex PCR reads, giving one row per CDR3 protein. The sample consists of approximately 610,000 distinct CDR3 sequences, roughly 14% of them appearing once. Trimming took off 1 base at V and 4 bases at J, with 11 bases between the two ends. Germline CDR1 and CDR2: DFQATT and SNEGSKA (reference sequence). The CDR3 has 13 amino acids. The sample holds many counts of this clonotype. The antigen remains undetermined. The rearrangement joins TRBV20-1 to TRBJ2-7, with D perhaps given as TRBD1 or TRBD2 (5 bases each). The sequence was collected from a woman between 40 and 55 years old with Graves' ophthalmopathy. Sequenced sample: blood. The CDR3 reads CSARATGRYEQYF. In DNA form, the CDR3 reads TGCAGTGCTAGAGCCACGGGACGGTACGAGCAGTACTTC.